One sample yielded the 25 T cell receptor beta chains listed below, sequenced in a study of regulatory T cells in long-lasting Graves disease. For TCR beta, libraries came from iRepertoire HTBI primers and Arm-PCR of CDR3 regions. TCRdb processed the multiplex PCR reads anew with MiXCR; each CDR3 protein has one entry. The sample contains about 460,000 distinct CDR3 sequences, approximately 22% of which appear only once. Time point: persistent/refractory GD, antithyroid drugs over 5 years with positive TRAb. TCR sequences were obtained from RNA taken from PBMCs. Sequenced here: peripheral blood mononuclear cells (PBMCs), sampled when the disease was refractory, from a patient treated with antithyroid drugs. The receptor source for this set is a female donor with Graves disease.

This clonotype was recorded at least ten times. V usage is TRBV12-3 or TRBV12-4 and J usage is TRBJ2-5, with D possibly being TRBD2 (6 bases). This CDR3 spans 15 amino acids. Deletions cut 2 bases from V and 2 bases from J, with 12 bases between. This CDR3 is CASSLIAGRQETQYF. The CDR3 nucleotides are TGTGCCAGCAGTTTAATAGCAGGGAGGCAAGAGACCCAGTACTTC.

In this sample, this clonotype turned up once. The rearrangement uses TRBV7-2 and TRBJ2-2, with D perhaps TRBD1 (6 bases). This CDR3 contains 15 residues. The V and J ends lost 8 bases and 6 bases respectively, with 19 bases between them. Germline CDR1 SGHTA, CDR2 FQGNSA. CDR3 region: CASSLGQGFAGELFF. CDR3 sequence (DNA): TGTGCCAGCTCCCTGGGGCAGGGGTTCGCCGGGGAGCTGTTTTTT.

This clonotype came up a few times. Given a much more abundant clone one base away, this may be a read error. The J gene is TRBJ2-5, the V gene TRBV10-3, with 14 positions matching TRBD2. The CDR3 is made up of 15 amino acids. The germline V gene has CDR1 ENHRY and CDR2 SYGVKD. The CDR3 nucleotides are TGTGCCATCGCGGGGACTAGCGGGAGCAAAGAGACCCAGTGCTTC. Translated, it gives CAIAGTSGSKETQCF.

The V call is TRBV12-3 or TRBV12-4, the J call TRBJ2-1; D possibly corresponds to TRBD1 (5 bases). The CDR3 has 15 residues. V gave up 3 bases and J gave up 2 bases, with 11 bases separating them. CDR3 amino acids: CASSLGRATYNEQFF. The CDR3 DNA sequence: TGTGCCAGCAGTTTGGGCAGGGCCACCTACAATGAGCAGTTCTTC.

Worth noting for this clonotype: A much larger clonotype is one base distant, so this may be a read error. The chain has TRBV11-3 and TRBJ2-4; 8 bases align to TRBD1. Germline CDR1 and CDR2: SGHNT and YENEEA. The CDR3 length is 15 residues. CDR3 sequence reads: CASSTTGGASGGHTF. CDR3 nucleotide sequence: TGTGCCAGCAGTACCACAGGGGGTGCCAGTGGTGGCCACACCTTC.

Many counts were recorded for this clonotype. The V and J genes are TRBV29-1 and TRBJ2-2, with TRBD1 as a possible D gene (5 bases). This CDR3 contains 12 residues. Germline V lookup: CDR1 SQVTM, CDR2 ANQGSEA. V lost 7 bases and J 7 bases, leaving 13 bases between the germline ends. CDR3 nucleotides: TGCAGCGCCCTAGTCCAGGGCGGGGAGCTGTTTTTT. Amino acid sequence: CSALVQGGELFF.

This clonotype was seen repeatedly, ten times or more. The chain couples TRBV6-1 to TRBJ1-1, with D maybe TRBD1 (6 bases). The CDR3 covers 16 residues. In germline, CDR1 is MNHNS, CDR2 SASEGT. The ends were cut back, 5 bases at V and 0 bases at J, with 16 bases in the middle. CDR3 bases: TGTGCCAGCAGTCAGGACAGTGAGGCCCTGAACACTGAAGCTTTCTTT. It yields the protein CASSQDSEALNTEAFF.

This clonotype was recorded many times. The gene calls are TRBV28 and TRBJ1-2, with unresolved D. CDR3 length: 14 residues. The germline V gene has CDR1 MDHEN and CDR2 SYDVKM. Trimming removed 6 bases from V and 2 bases from J, with 13 bases in between. DNA of the CDR3: TGTGCCAGCAGATCCCCCGGACCGAACTATGGCTACACCTTC. It codes for CASRSPGPNYGYTF.

The chain couples TRBV20-1 to TRBJ2-5; maybe TRBD2 (6 bases). The CDR3 spans 14 residues. Germline V gene lookup returns CDR1 DFQATT and CDR2 SNEGSKA (reference sequence). Trimming stripped 0 bases from V and 5 bases from J, with 13 bases between. The CDR3 loop is CSARDRSGRETQYF. The CDR3 nucleotides read TGCAGTGCTAGAGATCGGAGCGGGCGGGAGACCCAGTACTTC.

V and J are TRBV15 and TRBJ2-7; D is unclear. This CDR3 is 13 amino acids long. The V end lost 1 base, the J end lost 3 bases, and 7 bases lay between the germline ends. CDR1 and CDR2 from the germline V gene are LNHNV and YYDKDF (reference sequence). CDR3 sequence reads: CATSRGLIYEQYF. CDR3 coding DNA: TGTGCCACCAGCAGAGGACTTATCTACGAGCAGTACTTC.

This clonotype occurred a few times. The chain employs TRBV29-1 and TRBJ2-7, with 11 bases aligning to TRBD2. The CDR3 runs 14 residues. Per germline, CDR1 SQVTM and CDR2 ANQGSEA. After removal of 2 bases from V and 3 bases from J, the junction contained 3 bases not matched to a gene. The CDR3 nucleotides read TGCAGCGTTGAAACTAGCGGGAGACTCTACGAGCAGTACTTC. Residues: CSVETSGRLYEQYF.

The V call is TRBV3-1, the J call TRBJ2-5; D call uncertain. The V end was cut by 2 bases, the J end by 3 bases, with 10 bases between. In germline, CDR1 is LGHDT, CDR2 YNNKEL (reference sequence). This CDR3 has 14 amino acids. The CDR3, as DNA: TGTGCCAGCAGCCAAACGGATGAAGAAGAGACCCAGTACTTC. The encoded protein is CASSQTDEEETQYF.

This clonotype was counted ten times or more. The gene calls are TRBV10-3 and TRBJ1-1; the D is unclear. V was shortened by 3 bases and J by 5 bases, with 19 bases between the two germline ends. Germline V gives CDR1 ENHRY, CDR2 SYGVKD. This CDR3 is built from 16 residues. As DNA, the CDR3 is TGTGCCATCAGTGATGGCAGGCCCTCCCGGGATACTGAAGCTTTCTTT. Encoded protein: CAISDGRPSRDTEAFF.

On this clonotype: This likely reflects a read error, since a far larger clone is one base away. V usage is TRBV10-3 and J usage is TRBJ1-1; no clear D. This CDR3 has 13 amino acids. The germline V and J ends were trimmed by 5 bases and 5 bases, with 12 bases remaining between them. Germline V lookup: CDR1 ENHRY, CDR2 SYGVKD. CDR3 region: CAISPGSKTEAFF. CDR3 DNA sequence: TGTGCCATCAGTCCGGGTTCGAAAACTGAAGCTTTCTTT.

Many counts were recorded for this clonotype. The V and J genes are TRBV28 and TRBJ1-4, with 10 bases matching TRBD1. The V gene's germline CDR1 is MDHEN and CDR2 SYDVKM. Trimming cost V 6 bases and J 4 bases; bases outside gene matches: 8. The CDR3 spans 16 residues. The CDR3 reads CASRPGTGAFNEKLFF. CDR3 nucleotides: TGTGCCAGCAGACCCGGGACAGGGGCGTTTAATGAAAAACTGTTTTTT.

V and J are TRBV28 and TRBJ2-2; possibly TRBD1 for D (6 bases). CDR1 is MDHEN, CDR2 SYDVKM, per germline. The CDR3 runs to 15 residues. Trimming took off 5 bases at V and 8 bases at J, with 18 bases between the two ends. The CDR3 sequence is CASSPTSGESGELFF. The DNA for the CDR3 is TGTGCCAGCAGTCCGACCTCAGGGGAATCGGGGGAGCTGTTTTTT.

This clonotype came up many times. J is TRBJ2-5 and V is TRBV20-1; TRBD2 might be the D (5 bases). The CDR3 consists of 13 residues. Germline assignment: CDR1 DFQATT and CDR2 SNEGSKA (reference sequence). Trimming took off 3 bases at V and 5 bases at J, with 13 bases between the two ends. This CDR3 is CSASEGFGETQYF. CDR3 DNA: TGCAGTGCTAGTGAGGGATTCGGGGAGACCCAGTACTTC.

The table lists this clonotype with many counts. This chain uses TRBV20-1 with TRBJ2-7, with D tentatively TRBD2 (6 bases). CDR3 length equals 15 residues. Germline values: CDR1 DFQATT, CDR2 SNEGSKA (reference sequence). V was trimmed by 3 bases and J by 2 bases, leaving 17 bases between them. CDR3 DNA: TGCAGTGCTAGTTCGGGCCAGGAGGGGACCTACGAGCAGTACTTC. Amino acid sequence: CSASSGQEGTYEQYF.

This clonotype has a count of ten or more. The rearrangement uses TRBV28 and TRBJ2-7; 7 bases agree with TRBD1. Germline V gene lookup returns CDR1 MDHEN and CDR2 SYDVKM. The CDR3 has 13 amino acids. The junction had 7 bases not matched to a gene; V was cut back by 6 bases and J by 5 bases. Written as DNA, the CDR3 is TGTGCCAGCAGGCCGACAGGGTCGGACGAGCAGTACTTC. Translating gives CASRPTGSDEQYF. Supplemented by reference TRBV28 and TRBJ2-7, the full variable domain reads DVKVTQSSRYLVKRTGEKVFLECVQDMDHENMFWYRQDPGLGLRLIYFSYDVKMKEKGDIPEGYSVSREKKERFSLILESASTNQTSMYLCASRPTGSDEQYFGPGTRLTVT.

The chain employs TRBV25-1 and TRBJ2-1; D perhaps matches TRBD1 (5 bases). The CDR3 extends over 15 amino acids. Germline V CDR1 and CDR2: MGHDK, SYGVNS. The V and J ends lost 1 base and 9 bases respectively, with 16 bases between them. The CDR3 nucleotides are TGTGCCAGCAGTGAATTTTACCGGGCGCAGGGTGAGCAGTTCTTC. Its translation is CASSEFYRAQGEQFF.

This clonotype was recorded at least ten times. The V gene is TRBV7-9, the J gene TRBJ2-5, with D perhaps TRBD2 (5 bases). Trimming shortened V by 5 bases and J by 1 base, and 14 bases separated the two germline ends. The CDR3 is 15 amino acids. Germline CDR1 SEHNR, CDR2 FQNEAQ (reference sequence). The CDR3 region is CASSPRRGIQETQYF. The CDR3 DNA sequence: TGTGCCAGCAGCCCTCGACGGGGAATCCAAGAGACCCAGTACTTC.

This clonotype came up a few times. The V gene is TRBV20-1, the J gene TRBJ2-1, with 7 bases identical to TRBD2. Per germline, CDR1 DFQATT and CDR2 SNEGSKA (reference sequence). The CDR3 covers 13 residues. J gave up 9 bases and V 5 bases, and 10 bases lay outside the gene matches. The CDR3: CSAPLTSIPEQFF. CDR3 bases: TGCAGTGCTCCTTTGACTAGCATCCCTGAGCAGTTCTTC.

This clonotype was seen more than once but under ten times. The chain couples TRBV19 to TRBJ1-5; D may be TRBD1 (6 bases). Trimming took off 6 bases at V and 5 bases at J, with 14 bases between the two ends. The CDR3 runs to 14 residues. Germline CDR1 LNHDA, CDR2 SQIVND (reference sequence). The chain's CDR3 is CASRLDSLYQPQHF. For the CDR3, the DNA is TGTGCCAGTAGACTGGACAGTTTGTATCAGCCCCAGCATTTT.

This clonotype was seen repeatedly, ten times or more. The chain couples TRBV28 to TRBJ1-2, with D tentatively TRBD1 (5 bases). The CDR3 consists of 11 residues. Germline V gives CDR1 MDHEN, CDR2 SYDVKM. Trimming cost V 8 bases and J 6 bases, with 10 bases left between them. The CDR3 nucleotides read TGTGCCAGCGAGGGGACCAATGGCTACACCTTC. Amino acids: CASEGTNGYTF.

This chain links TRBV29-1 with TRBJ2-3, with 13 bases fitting TRBD2. CDR3 size: 14 residues. CDR1 SQVTM and CDR2 ANQGSEA come from the germline V gene. V gave up 7 bases and J gave up 4 bases; unmatched junction bases: 5. The CDR3 nucleotides are TGCAGCGCCCTCGGACTAGCGGGAGCAGATACGCAGTATTTT. Its protein product is CSALGLAGADTQYF.